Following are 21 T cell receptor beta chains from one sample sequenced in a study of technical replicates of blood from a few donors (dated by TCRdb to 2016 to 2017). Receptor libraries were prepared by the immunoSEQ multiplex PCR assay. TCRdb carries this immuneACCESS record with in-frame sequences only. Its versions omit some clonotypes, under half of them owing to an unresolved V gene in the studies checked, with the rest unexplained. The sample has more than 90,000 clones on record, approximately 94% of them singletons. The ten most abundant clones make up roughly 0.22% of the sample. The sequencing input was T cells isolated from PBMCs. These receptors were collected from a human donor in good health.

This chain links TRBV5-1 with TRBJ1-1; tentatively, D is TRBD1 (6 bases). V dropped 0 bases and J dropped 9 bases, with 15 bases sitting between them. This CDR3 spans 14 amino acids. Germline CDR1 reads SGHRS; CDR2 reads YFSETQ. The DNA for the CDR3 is TGCGCCAGCAGCTTGGTCATTGAGGACAGTAAAGCTTTCTTT. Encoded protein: CASSLVIEDSKAFF.

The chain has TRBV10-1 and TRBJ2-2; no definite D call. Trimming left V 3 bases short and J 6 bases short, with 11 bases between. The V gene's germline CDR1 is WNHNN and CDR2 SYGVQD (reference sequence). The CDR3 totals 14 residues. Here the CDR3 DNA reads TGCGCCAGCAGTGATTGGGCAGGCCCCGGGGAGCTGTTTTTT. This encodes CASSDWAGPGELFF.

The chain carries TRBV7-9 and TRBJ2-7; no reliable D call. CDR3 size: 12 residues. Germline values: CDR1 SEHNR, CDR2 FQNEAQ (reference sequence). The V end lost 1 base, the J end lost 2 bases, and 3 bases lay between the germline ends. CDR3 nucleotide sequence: TGTGCCAGCAGCTTAGACACCTACGAGCAGTACTTC. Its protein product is CASSLDTYEQYF.

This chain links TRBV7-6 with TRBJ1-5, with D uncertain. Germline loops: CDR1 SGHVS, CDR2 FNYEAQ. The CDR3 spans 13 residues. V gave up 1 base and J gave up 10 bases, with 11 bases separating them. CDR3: CASSLESRGPQHF. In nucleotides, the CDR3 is TGTGCCAGCAGCTTAGAGTCCCGGGGACCCCAGCATTTT. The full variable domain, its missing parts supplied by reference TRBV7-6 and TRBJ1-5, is GAGVSQSPRYKVTKRGQDVALRCDPISGHVSLYWYRQALGQGPEFLTYFNYEAQQDKSGLPNDRFSAERPEGSISTLTIQRTEQRDSAMYRCASSLESRGPQHFGDGTRLSIL.

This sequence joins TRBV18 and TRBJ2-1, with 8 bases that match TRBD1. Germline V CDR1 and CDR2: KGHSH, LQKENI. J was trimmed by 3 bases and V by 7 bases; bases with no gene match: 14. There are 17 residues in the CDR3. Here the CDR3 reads CASFQDRAVSNYNEQFF. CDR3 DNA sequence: TGTGCCAGCTTCCAGGACAGGGCCGTATCGAACTACAATGAGCAGTTCTTC.

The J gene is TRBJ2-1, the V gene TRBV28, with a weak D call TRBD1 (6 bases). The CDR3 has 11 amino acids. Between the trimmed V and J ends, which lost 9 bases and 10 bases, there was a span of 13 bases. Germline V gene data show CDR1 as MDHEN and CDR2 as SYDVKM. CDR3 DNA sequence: TGTGCCAGTACCAGGGGAAGGGAGCAGTTCTTC. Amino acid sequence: CASTRGREQFF.

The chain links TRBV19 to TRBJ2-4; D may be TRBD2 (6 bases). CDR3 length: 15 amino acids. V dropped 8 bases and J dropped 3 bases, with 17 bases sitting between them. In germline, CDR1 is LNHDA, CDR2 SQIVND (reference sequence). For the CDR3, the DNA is TGTGCCAGTGGCGGGGAACCCTTAGGCAAAAACATTCAGTACTTC. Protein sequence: CASGGEPLGKNIQYF.

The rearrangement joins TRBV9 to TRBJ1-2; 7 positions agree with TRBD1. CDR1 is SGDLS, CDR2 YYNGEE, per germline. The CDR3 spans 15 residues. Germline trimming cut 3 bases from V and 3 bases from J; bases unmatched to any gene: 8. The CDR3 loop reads CASSGQGAEDYGYTF. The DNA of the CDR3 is TGTGCCAGCAGCGGACAGGGCGCGGAAGACTATGGCTACACCTTC.

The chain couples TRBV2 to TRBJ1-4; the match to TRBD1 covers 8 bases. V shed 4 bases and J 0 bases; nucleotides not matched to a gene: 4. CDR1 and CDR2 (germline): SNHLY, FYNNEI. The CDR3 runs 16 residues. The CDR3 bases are TGTGCCAGCAGTGGGGACAGGTTAGCAACTAATGAAAAACTGTTTTTT. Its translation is CASSGDRLATNEKLFF.

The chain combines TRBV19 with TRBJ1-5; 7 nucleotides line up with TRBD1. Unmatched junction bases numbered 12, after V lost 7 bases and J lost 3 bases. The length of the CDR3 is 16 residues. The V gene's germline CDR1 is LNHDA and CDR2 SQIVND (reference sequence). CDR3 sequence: CASTKTGPNLNQPQHF. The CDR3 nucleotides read TGTGCCAGTACTAAGACAGGGCCTAACCTCAATCAGCCCCAGCATTTT.

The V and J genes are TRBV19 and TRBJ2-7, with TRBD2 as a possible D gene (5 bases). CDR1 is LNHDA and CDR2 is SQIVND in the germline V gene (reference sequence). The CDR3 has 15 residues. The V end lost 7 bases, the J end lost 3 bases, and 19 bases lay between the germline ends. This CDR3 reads CASKKRATEGYEQYF. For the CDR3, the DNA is TGTGCCAGTAAAAAGAGGGCAACCGAGGGCTACGAGCAGTACTTC.

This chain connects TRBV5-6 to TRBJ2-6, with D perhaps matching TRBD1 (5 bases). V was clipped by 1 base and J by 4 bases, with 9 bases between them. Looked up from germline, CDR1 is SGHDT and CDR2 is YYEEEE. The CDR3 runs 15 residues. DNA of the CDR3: TGTGCCAGCAGCTTGAGGGGCTCCGGGGCCAACGTCCTGACTTTC. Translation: CASSLRGSGANVLTF.

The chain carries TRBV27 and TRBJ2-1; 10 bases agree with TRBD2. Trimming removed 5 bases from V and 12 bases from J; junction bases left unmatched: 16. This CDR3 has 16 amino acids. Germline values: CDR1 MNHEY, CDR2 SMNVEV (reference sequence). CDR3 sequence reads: CASSITAGGPGKGQFF. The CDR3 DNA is TGTGCCAGCAGTATAACAGCGGGAGGGCCAGGCAAGGGGCAGTTCTTC.

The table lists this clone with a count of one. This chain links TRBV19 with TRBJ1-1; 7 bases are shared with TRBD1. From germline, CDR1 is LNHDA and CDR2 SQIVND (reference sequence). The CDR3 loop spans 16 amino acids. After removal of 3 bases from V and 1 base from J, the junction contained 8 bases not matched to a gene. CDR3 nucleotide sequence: TGTGCCAGTAGTATTGCTAAACAGGGGAAGAACACTGAAGCTTTCTTT. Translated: CASSIAKQGKNTEAFF.

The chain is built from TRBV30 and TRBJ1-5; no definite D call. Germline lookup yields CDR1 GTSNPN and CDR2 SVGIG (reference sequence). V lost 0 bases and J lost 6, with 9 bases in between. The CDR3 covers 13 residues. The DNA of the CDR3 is TGTGCCTGGAGTGTACTGGTTGGTCAGCCCCAGCATTTT. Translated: CAWSVLVGQPQHF. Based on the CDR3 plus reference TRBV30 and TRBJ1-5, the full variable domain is SQTIHQWPATLVQPVGSPLSLECTVEGTSNPNLYWYRQAAGRGLQLLFYSVGIGQISSEVPQNLSASRPQDRQFILSSKKLLLSDSGFYLCAWSVLVGQPQHFGDGTRLSIL.

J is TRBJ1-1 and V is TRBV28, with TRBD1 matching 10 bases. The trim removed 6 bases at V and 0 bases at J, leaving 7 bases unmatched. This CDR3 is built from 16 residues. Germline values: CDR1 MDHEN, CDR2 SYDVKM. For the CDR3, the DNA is TGTGCCAGCAGGTTGGGGACAGGGGCCCTGAACACTGAAGCTTTCTTT. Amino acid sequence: CASRLGTGALNTEAFF.

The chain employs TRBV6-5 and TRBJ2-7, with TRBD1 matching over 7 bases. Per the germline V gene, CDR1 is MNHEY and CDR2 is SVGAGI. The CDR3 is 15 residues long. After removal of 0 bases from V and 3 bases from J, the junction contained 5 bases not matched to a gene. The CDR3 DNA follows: TGTGCCAGCAGTTACTCTGGGACAGCCATCTACGAGCAGTACTTC. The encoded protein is CASSYSGTAIYEQYF.

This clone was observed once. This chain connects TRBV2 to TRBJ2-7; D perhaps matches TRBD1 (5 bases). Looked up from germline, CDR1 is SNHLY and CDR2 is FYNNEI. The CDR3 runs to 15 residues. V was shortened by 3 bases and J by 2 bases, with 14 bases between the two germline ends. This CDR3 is CASSDPQTATYEQYF. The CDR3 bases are TGTGCCAGCAGTGATCCCCAGACAGCCACCTACGAGCAGTACTTC.

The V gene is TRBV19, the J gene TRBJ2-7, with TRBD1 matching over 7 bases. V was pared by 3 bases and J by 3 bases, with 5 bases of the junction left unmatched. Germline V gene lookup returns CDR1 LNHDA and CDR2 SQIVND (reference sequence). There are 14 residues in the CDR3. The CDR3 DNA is TGTGCCAGTAGTATTAGACAGGGAATCTACGAGCAGTACTTC. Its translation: CASSIRQGIYEQYF. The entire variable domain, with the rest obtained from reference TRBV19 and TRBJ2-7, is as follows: DGGITQSPKYLFRKEGQNVTLSCEQNLNHDAMYWYRQDPGQGLRLIYYSQIVNDFQKGDIAEGYSVSREKKESFPLTVTSAQKNPTAFYLCASSIRQGIYEQYFGPGTRLTVT.

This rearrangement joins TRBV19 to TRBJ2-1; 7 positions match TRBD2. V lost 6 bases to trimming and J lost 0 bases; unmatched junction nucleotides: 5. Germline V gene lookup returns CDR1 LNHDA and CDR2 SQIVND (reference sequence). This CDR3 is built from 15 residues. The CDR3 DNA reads TGTGCCAGTAGCGCAGCGGGACTCTCCTACAATGAGCAGTTCTTC. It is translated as CASSAAGLSYNEQFF. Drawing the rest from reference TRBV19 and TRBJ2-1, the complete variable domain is DGGITQSPKYLFRKEGQNVTLSCEQNLNHDAMYWYRQDPGQGLRLIYYSQIVNDFQKGDIAEGYSVSREKKESFPLTVTSAQKNPTAFYLCASSAAGLSYNEQFFGPGTRLTVL.

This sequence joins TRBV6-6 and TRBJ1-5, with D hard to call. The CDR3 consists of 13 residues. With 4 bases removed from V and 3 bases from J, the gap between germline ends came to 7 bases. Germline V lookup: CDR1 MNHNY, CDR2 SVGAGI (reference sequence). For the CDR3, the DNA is TGTGCCAGCAGTTTAATAAACAATCAGCCCCAGCATTTT. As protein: CASSLINNQPQHF.